The T cell receptor beta chain under discussion was sequenced for a study of response to subunit inactivated influenza vaccine. Whole-study results and caveats: Authors suggested each seasonal influenza vaccination recruits few new T cells.

This clonotype was detected many times. The antigen is unknown. TCRdb passed the RT-PCR reads through MiXCR, listing each CDR3 protein once. The sample yields about 800,000 distinct CDR3 sequences, 21% seen once. This CDR3 contains 13 residues. V lost 2 bases and J lost 5, with 6 bases in between. Germline-derived CDR1 and CDR2 are MNHEY and SVGEGT. The gene calls are TRBV6-2 or TRBV6-3 and TRBJ2-2; no definite D call. The source material was PBMCs from blood, sampled roughly 5 days after vaccination. The receptor comes from a man aged 50 or older who received an inactivated influenza vaccine. The CDR3 is CASSYGGTGELFF. The CDR3 bases are TGTGCCAGCAGTTACGGTGGTACCGGGGAGCTGTTTTTT.